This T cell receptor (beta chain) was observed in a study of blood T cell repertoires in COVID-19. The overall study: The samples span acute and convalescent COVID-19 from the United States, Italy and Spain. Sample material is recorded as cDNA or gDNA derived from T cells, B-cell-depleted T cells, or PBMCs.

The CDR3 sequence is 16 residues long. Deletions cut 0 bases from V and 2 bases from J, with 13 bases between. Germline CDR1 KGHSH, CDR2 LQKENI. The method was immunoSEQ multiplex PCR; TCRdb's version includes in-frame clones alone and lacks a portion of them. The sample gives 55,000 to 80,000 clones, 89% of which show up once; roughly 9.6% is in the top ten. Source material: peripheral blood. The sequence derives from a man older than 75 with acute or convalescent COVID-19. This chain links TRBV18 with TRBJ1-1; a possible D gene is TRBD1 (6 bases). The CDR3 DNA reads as TGTGCCAGCTCACCACCGGGGGGGGCAGATAACACTGAAGCTTTCTTT. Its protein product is CASSPPGGADNTEAFF. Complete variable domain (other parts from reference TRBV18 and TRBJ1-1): NAGVMQNPRHLVRRRGQEARLRCSPMKGHSHVYWYRQLPEEGLKFMVYLQKENIIDESGMPKERFSAEFPKEGPSILRIQQVVRGDSAAYFCASSPPGGADNTEAFFGQGTRLTVV.